Listed below are T cell receptor beta chains from one sample, sequenced in a study of T cells expressing NK-cell markers. TCRdb re-called the 5' RACE reads and gives one entry per CDR3 protein, without DNA. The clone table shows some 450,000 distinct CDR3 sequences, with the ten largest holding 6% to 9.5%. Material for sequencing was blood T cells: a sorted CD56 or NKG2C T cell subset, CD4+ or CD8+ T cells, or bulk PBMC T cells (not recorded which). The receptor set was obtained from a woman aged 18 to 69 in good health. Each CDR3 is given with its conserved first and last residue.

>TRBJ1-1|17|TRBV6-2/TRBV6-3
CASNPAGQPKKNTEAFF
>TRBJ1-4|14|TRBV5-1
CASSPEATNEKLFF
>TRBJ2-2|14|TRBV18
CASSRLGDTGELFF
>TRBJ1-6|14|TRBV5-6
CASSLRGTSSPLHF
>TRBJ1-1|16|TRBV6-5
CASSYGDRGWSTEAFF
>TRBJ2-1|16|TRBV15
CATSRDPGPGVNEQFF
>TRBJ1-5|15|TRBV6-2/TRBV6-3
CASSFAAGSNQPQHF
>TRBJ2-3|12|TRBV6-4
CASSDGEDTQYF
>TRBJ1-1|15|TRBV7-9
CASSLVAQGNTEAFF
>TRBJ2-5|14|TRBV20-1
CSARDPGAQETQYF
>TRBJ2-1|17|TRBV4-3
CASSQEGAGLTYNEQFF
>TRBJ2-1|18|TRBV19
CASSMIGLGTLKGNEQFF
>TRBJ2-6|18|TRBV11-2
CASSLVGTGTSGANVLTF
>TRBJ1-5|14|TRBV5-6
CASSQVGSNQPQHF
>TRBJ2-1|13|TRBV20-1
CSAREASGRQQFF
>TRBJ2-7|12|TRBV19
CASSRWGYEQYF
>TRBJ2-3|13|TRBV20-1
CSRSGERTDTQYF
>TRBJ2-5|15|TRBV4-3
CASSQGLAGGVTQYF
>TRBJ2-7|13|TRBV20-1
CSALGTFSYEQYF
>TRBJ2-3|13|TRBV18
CASSPPSTDTQYF
>TRBJ1-5|13|TRBV6-2/TRBV6-3
CASSLSGVEPQHF
>TRBJ1-2|14|TRBV7-2
CASSPGQGGYGYTF
>TRBJ2-2|15|TRBV20-1
CSAPVAGGPSGELFF
>TRBJ2-3|15|TRBV9
CASSVGGRAPDTQYF